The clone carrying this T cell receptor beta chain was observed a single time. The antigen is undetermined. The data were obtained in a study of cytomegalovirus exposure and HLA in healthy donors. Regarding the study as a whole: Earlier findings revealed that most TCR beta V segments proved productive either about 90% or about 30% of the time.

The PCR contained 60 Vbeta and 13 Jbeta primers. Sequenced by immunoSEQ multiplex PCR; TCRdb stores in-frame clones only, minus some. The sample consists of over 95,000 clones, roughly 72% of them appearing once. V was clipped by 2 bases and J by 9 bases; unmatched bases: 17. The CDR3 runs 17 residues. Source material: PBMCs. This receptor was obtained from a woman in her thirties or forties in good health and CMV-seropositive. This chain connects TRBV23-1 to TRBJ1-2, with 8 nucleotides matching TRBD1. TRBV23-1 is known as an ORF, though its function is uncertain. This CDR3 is CASSQSLFITGGQRYTF. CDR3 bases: TGCGCCAGCAGTCAAAGCCTATTCATTACAGGGGGTCAACGCTACACCTTC.